Listed below are T cell receptor beta chains from one sample, sequenced in a study of blood T cell repertoires in COVID-19. Assay used: immunoSEQ multiplex PCR; TCRdb lists only in-frame clones, some missing. The table includes about 520,000 clones, approximately 83% detected once. The sample consisted of peripheral blood. All receptors come from a human donor in a cohort sampled during active COVID-19. Both conserved end residues are part of each CDR3. A D gene is named only where the DNA matches it firmly. The size entry is marked missing in some rows and otherwise reads once, few, many or a size class.

.	once	TRBV5-4	TRBJ1-1	TGTGCCAGCAGCTTGGCCGGGGGAGGGGTTGCTGAAGCTTTCTTT	CASSLAGGGVAEAFF
.	.	TRBV3-1/TRBV3-2	TRBJ2-3	TGTGCCAGCGGGGTTGGGGCAGGGGACCCAGATACGCAGTATTTT	CASGVGAGDPDTQYF
TRBD2	few	TRBV5-5	TRBJ2-7	TGTGCCAGCAGCTTGCAGGCCTCTAGCGGGGAGGCCTACGAGCAGTACTTC	CASSLQASSGEAYEQYF
TRBD2	.	TRBV3-1/TRBV3-2	TRBJ2-2	TGTGCCAGCAGAGGACTAGCGGGAGAGGCCGGGGAGCTGTTTTTT	CASRGLAGEAGELFF
.	.	TRBV7-2	TRBJ2-2	TGTGCCAGCAGCCCATCCGGGGTTAACACCGGGGAGCTGTTTTTT	CASSPSGVNTGELFF
.	.	TRBV6-6	TRBJ1-3	TGTGCCAGCAGTAAAGACGGGAGCTCTGGAAACACCATATATTTT	CASSKDGSSGNTIYF
.	.	TRBV9	TRBJ1-5	TGTGCCAGCAGCTATAGGGGTGATAGCAATCAGCCCCAGCATTTT	CASSYRGDSNQPQHF
TRBD1	once	TRBV7-2	TRBJ1-1	TGTGCCAGCAGCCCCTGGGACAGCCCGAACACTGAAGCTTTCTTT	CASSPWDSPNTEAFF
.	.	TRBV12-2	TRBJ1-3	TGTGCAAGTCGCTTTTCCGATCCTAGCGAGCGAAACACCATATATTTT	CASRFSDPSERNTIYF
TRBD2	.	TRBV6-6	TRBJ2-1	TGTGCCAGCGGCCCAGCGGGGCACTCCTACAATGAGCAGTTCTTC	CASGPAGHSYNEQFF
TRBD1	.	TRBV7-9	TRBJ2-7	TGTGCCAGCAGCTTAGCGGGGACAGGGGGGAACGAGCAGTACTTC	CASSLAGTGGNEQYF
.	.	TRBV5-1	TRBJ2-1	TGCGCCAGCAGCTTGGAGCCCCTTTACAATGAGCAGTTCTTC	CASSLEPLYNEQFF
TRBD1	once	TRBV27	TRBJ1-1	TGTGCCAGCAGTCCCCTAGACAGGGGGAGCACTGAAGCTTTCTTT	CASSPLDRGSTEAFF
.	.	TRBV9	TRBJ2-2	TGTGCCAGCAGCGTAGTAGTCGACACCGGGGAGCTGTTTTTT	CASSVVVDTGELFF
TRBD1	.	TRBV5-6	TRBJ1-1	TGTGCCAGCAGCTTTTGGGACAGAAACACTGAAGCTTTCTTT	CASSFWDRNTEAFF
TRBD2	few	TRBV30	TRBJ2-2	TGTGCCTCTACCTGGGGGGGGAGAAACACCGGGGAGCTGTTTTTT	CASTWGGRNTGELFF
.	.	TRBV30	TRBJ1-5	TGTGCCTGGAGTGTATGGGGGGATGGCAATCAGCCCCAGCATTTT	CAWSVWGDGNQPQHF
.	.	TRBV11-3	TRBJ2-1	TGTGCCAGCAGCTTAGCTAGCGTGGATGAGCAGTTCTTC	CASSLASVDEQFF
.	.	TRBV30	TRBJ1-2	TGTGCCTGGAGTGCAATAGGAGCGAACTATGGCTACACCTTC	CAWSAIGANYGYTF
.	once	TRBV5-1	TRBJ1-5	TGCGCCAGCAGCTTGGAGGGTCAGGGTGGGCAGCCCCAGCATTTT	CASSLEGQGGQPQHF
TRBD2	once	TRBV7-9	TRBJ2-1	TGTGCCAGCAGCTTAGGTAGCGGGAGTGCCAATGAGCAGTTCTTC	CASSLGSGSANEQFF
TRBD1	few	TRBV28	TRBJ1-1	TGTGCCAGCAGTAACTCACAGGGGTATTTGCTAGCTTTCTTT	CASSNSQGYLLAFF
.	.	TRBV25-1	TRBJ1-2	TGTGCCAGCAGAACAGGAGAATTAGGCTACACCTTC	CASRTGELGYTF
TRBD1	.	TRBV5-8	TRBJ2-7	TGTGCCAGCAGCCTGGGGACAGGACGAGAGCAGTACTTC	CASSLGTGREQYF
TRBD2	.	TRBV6-5	TRBJ2-5	TGTGCCAGCACTCCAGCGGGAGGGCCGGAGACCCAGTACTTC	CASTPAGGPETQYF
.	once	TRBV6-5	TRBJ1-3	TGTGCCAGCAGTTACTCAGGCAGGATGACGGACACCATATATTTT	CASSYSGRMTDTIYF
.	.	TRBV15	TRBJ2-1	TGTGCCACCAGCAGGGGGAGCGTTGACCCCTACAATGAGCAGTTCTTC	CATSRGSVDPYNEQFF
.	.	TRBV5-1	TRBJ2-5	TGCGCCAGTACCCTCACCGGGTTGCGGGAGACCCAGTACTTC	CASTLTGLRETQYF
TRBD2	.	TRBV12-5	TRBJ2-1	TGTGCTAGTGGTTTGGCACAAAGCGGGGCCGAGCAGTTCTTC	CASGLAQSGAEQFF